Shown below are 21 T cell receptor beta chains from a single sample sequenced in a study of blood T cell repertoires in COVID-19. Assay used: immunoSEQ multiplex PCR; TCRdb lists only in-frame clones, some missing. The data contain approximately 100,000 clones, nearly 90% of them singletons. The sample was peripheral blood. The source of these receptors is a man aged 65-85 years with acute or convalescent COVID-19.

The J gene is TRBJ1-4, the V gene TRBV2; TRBD1 aligns across 9 bases. The CDR3 is 14 residues long. Germline loops: CDR1 SNHLY, CDR2 FYNNEI. V lost 5 bases, J lost 5 bases, and 3 bases stayed unmatched. The CDR3 loop reads CASSRDRENEKLFF. CDR3 sequence (DNA): TGTGCCAGCAGTCGGGACAGGGAGAATGAAAAACTGTTTTTT.

The chain links TRBV6-1 to TRBJ1-2; 10 bases line up with TRBD1. Germline CDR1 and CDR2: MNHNS and SASEGT. The CDR3 is made up of 17 amino acids. The trim removed 0 bases at V and 3 bases at J, leaving 7 bases unmatched. The CDR3 DNA reads as TGTGCCAGCAGTGAAGCTATACCGGGACAGGGGCACTATGGCTACACCTTC. Amino acids: CASSEAIPGQGHYGYTF.

The chain is built from TRBV19 and TRBJ2-7, with D possibly matching TRBD1 (7 bases). The V and J ends lost 2 bases and 4 bases respectively, with 18 bases between them. The CDR3 runs to 16 residues. Germline V gene lookup returns CDR1 LNHDA and CDR2 SQIVND (reference sequence). For the CDR3, the DNA is TGTGCCAGTAGTATAATGATGGGACAGACTAGATACGAGCAGTACTTC. This sequence encodes CASSIMMGQTRYEQYF.

V gene TRBV20-1 combines with J gene TRBJ1-4; D is possibly TRBD1 (6 bases). The CDR3 contains 14 residues. Germline V CDR1 and CDR2: DFQATT, SNEGSKA (reference sequence). V was cut by 3 bases and J by 0 bases, with 8 bases left in between. CDR3 coding DNA: TGCAGTGCTAGTACAGGGACAACTAATGAAAAACTGTTTTTT. Translation: CSASTGTTNEKLFF.

CDR3 residues: CASKTALNTEAFF. CDR3 sequence (DNA): TGTGCCAGCAAGACAGCGTTGAACACTGAAGCTTTCTTT. The rearrangement links TRBV19 to TRBJ1-1, with D possibly matching TRBD1 (5 bases). The CDR3 totals 13 residues. Germline CDR1 reads LNHDA; CDR2 reads SQIVND (reference sequence). Trimming stripped 9 bases from V and 0 bases from J, with 11 bases between. Full variable domain (outside the CDR3, taken from reference TRBV19 and TRBJ1-1): DGGITQSPKYLFRKEGQNVTLSCEQNLNHDAMYWYRQDPGQGLRLIYYSQIVNDFQKGDIAEGYSVSREKKESFPLTVTSAQKNPTAFYLCASKTALNTEAFFGQGTRLTVV.

The rearrangement joins TRBV19 to TRBJ1-5, with 10 bases aligning to TRBD1. The V gene's germline CDR1 is LNHDA and CDR2 SQIVND (reference sequence). There are 16 residues in the CDR3. V was pared by 2 bases and J by 7 bases, with 8 bases of the junction left unmatched. The CDR3 DNA sequence: TGTGCCAGTAGTATAAAGACAGGGGGCGCGAGGCAGCCCCAGCATTTT. Protein sequence: CASSIKTGGARQPQHF.

The chain combines TRBV30 with TRBJ1-3; TRBD1 is a possible D gene (6 bases). The CDR3 runs to 12 residues. CDR1 is GTSNPN and CDR2 is SVGIG in the germline V gene (reference sequence). The ends were cut back, 2 bases at V and 7 bases at J, with 9 bases in the middle. The CDR3 nucleotides read TGTGCCTGGAGTCACAGGGACAACACCATATATTTT. Amino acid sequence: CAWSHRDNTIYF.

This rearrangement joins TRBV15 to TRBJ1-4, with D possibly being TRBD1 (5 bases). Germline V gives CDR1 LNHNV, CDR2 YYDKDF (reference sequence). Trimming took 0 bases from V and 0 from J, leaving 14 bases between them. There are 18 residues in the CDR3. CDR3 sequence: CATSRDPFQGPTNEKLFF. Here the CDR3 DNA reads TGTGCCACCAGCAGAGACCCGTTTCAGGGTCCAACTAATGAAAAACTGTTTTTT.

The chain has TRBV28 and TRBJ1-2; a possible D gene is TRBD1 (5 bases). Trimming pared 4 bases from V and 0 bases from J, leaving 12 bases between. Germline assignment: CDR1 MDHEN and CDR2 SYDVKM. CDR3 length equals 15 residues. The CDR3, as DNA: TGTGCCAGCAGTTCGTTCCCAGGGACTAACTATGGCTACACCTTC. This codes for CASSSFPGTNYGYTF.

This chain joins TRBV11-2 and TRBJ2-7, with 7 positions matching TRBD1. After removal of 4 bases from V and 4 bases from J, the junction contained 10 bases not matched to a gene. The germline gives CDR1 SGHAT, CDR2 FQNNGV. The CDR3 spans 15 residues. CDR3 in DNA: TGTGCCAGCAGCTCATACAGGGGCCAGGCATACGAGCAGTACTTC. Its protein product is CASSSYRGQAYEQYF.

The V and J genes are TRBV5-1 and TRBJ1-1, with a weak D call TRBD1 (6 bases). CDR3 length: 14 residues. CDR1 SGHRS and CDR2 YFSETQ come from the germline V gene. V lost 5 bases and J lost 1, with 12 bases in between. The CDR3 nucleotides are TGCGCCAGCAGTTCTTGGGGGCCGAACACTGAAGCTTTCTTT. Protein: CASSSWGPNTEAFF.

The chain uses TRBV5-1 and TRBJ1-4, with 7 bases fitting TRBD1. The CDR3 totals 15 residues. J was trimmed by 10 bases and V by 4 bases; bases with no gene match: 13. Germline assignment: CDR1 SGHRS and CDR2 YFSETQ. CDR3: CASSPGGGGLGKLFF. The CDR3 DNA follows: TGCGCCAGCAGCCCCGGAGGAGGGGGCCTTGGAAAACTGTTTTTT. The entire variable domain, with the rest obtained from reference TRBV5-1 and TRBJ1-4, is as follows: KAGVTQTPRYLIKTRGQQVTLSCSPISGHRSVSWYQQTPGQGLQFLFEYFSETQRNKGNFPGRFSGRQFSNSRSEMNVSTLELGDSALYLCASSPGGGGLGKLFFGSGTQLSVL.

CDR3 DNA sequence: TGTGCCAGCAGTGATTTAGGCAGGGTGAATGAAAAACTGTTTTTT. Protein sequence: CASSDLGRVNEKLFF. This rearrangement joins TRBV6-1 to TRBJ1-4; possibly TRBD1 for D (5 bases). Germline CDR1 reads MNHNS; CDR2 reads SASEGT. The CDR3 spans 15 residues. V lost 3 bases to trimming and J lost 5 bases, with 13 bases between them.

In its sample, this clone was seen a few times. This rearrangement joins TRBV18 to TRBJ1-3; a weak D match, TRBD1 (6 bases). The CDR3 consists of 15 residues. Trimming stripped 3 bases from V and 0 bases from J, with 9 bases between. CDR1 and CDR2 (germline): KGHSH, LQKENI. The CDR3 sequence is CASSPQGLSGNTIYF. CDR3 sequence (DNA): TGTGCCAGCTCACCTCAGGGGCTCTCTGGAAACACCATATATTTT.

The J gene is TRBJ1-1, the V gene TRBV7-2; D remains ambiguous. The CDR3 loop spans 14 amino acids. CDR1 is SGHTA, CDR2 FQGNSA, per germline. Between the trimmed V and J ends, which lost 1 base and 1 base, there was a span of 7 bases. The CDR3 coding sequence is TGTGCCAGCAGCTTAGATGTGAGGAACACTGAAGCTTTCTTT. Its protein is CASSLDVRNTEAFF.

The V and J genes are TRBV6-5 and TRBJ1-5; D is perhaps TRBD1 (6 bases). The CDR3 consists of 15 residues. V dropped 6 bases and J dropped 5 bases, with 17 bases sitting between them. The V gene's germline CDR1 is MNHEY and CDR2 SVGAGI. The CDR3 region is CASRKRGARDQPQHF. The CDR3 bases are TGTGCCAGCAGGAAGCGGGGGGCGCGTGATCAGCCCCAGCATTTT.

The chain uses TRBV6-5 and TRBJ1-1; D is possibly TRBD1 (6 bases). Per germline, CDR1 MNHEY and CDR2 SVGAGI. The length of the CDR3 is 12 residues. V gave up 10 bases and J gave up 1 base, with 10 bases separating them. CDR3 DNA sequence: TGTGCCACCCGAGGGGGGAACACTGAAGCTTTCTTT. This sequence encodes CATRGGNTEAFF.

The V call is TRBV10-3, the J call TRBJ1-2; 7 nucleotides line up with TRBD1. The CDR3 contains 14 residues. Germline lookup yields CDR1 ENHRY and CDR2 SYGVKD. J lost 4 bases, V lost 2 bases, and 4 bases had no gene match. CDR3 region: CAISEARDSYGYTF. CDR3 DNA sequence: TGTGCCATCAGTGAGGCCCGGGACAGCTATGGCTACACCTTC.

This chain joins TRBV2 and TRBJ1-1; D unclear. Per the germline V gene, CDR1 is SNHLY and CDR2 is FYNNEI. The CDR3 covers 11 residues. Trimming removed 7 bases at V and 1 base at J, with 4 bases between. The CDR3 loop is CASTQNTEAFF. In DNA form, the CDR3 reads TGTGCCAGCACCCAGAACACTGAAGCTTTCTTT. Drawing the rest from reference TRBV2 and TRBJ1-1, the complete variable domain is EPEVTQTPSHQVTQMGQEVILRCVPISNHLYFYWYRQILGQKVEFLVSFYNNEISEKSEIFDDQFSVERPDGSNFTLKIRSTKLEDSAMYFCASTQNTEAFFGQGTRLTVV.

The V gene is TRBV18, the J gene TRBJ2-3; 7 bases agree with TRBD2. Trimming at V came to 9 bases and at J to 1 base, leaving 4 bases not matched to a gene. This CDR3 is 13 amino acids long. Germline CDR1 is KGHSH and CDR2 is LQKENI. In DNA, the CDR3 is TGTGCCAGTTCCACTAGCGGCACAGATACGCAGTATTTT. This codes for CASSTSGTDTQYF.

The chain couples TRBV12-5 to TRBJ2-7; D remains ambiguous. The V and J ends lost 0 bases and 0 bases respectively, with 9 bases between them. This CDR3 has 15 amino acids. Germline lookup yields CDR1 LGHNT and CDR2 FRNRAP. The CDR3 here is CASGLVTRVSYEQYV. The DNA of the CDR3 is TGTGCTAGTGGTTTGGTGACCCGGGTCTCCTACGAGCAGTACGTC.